These 13 T cell receptor beta chains originate from one sample sequenced in a study of T-cell reconstitution after alpha-beta-depleted transplantation in children. The TCRbeta library was prepared with unique molecular identifiers. TCRdb passed the PCR reads through MiXCR, listing each CDR3 protein once. The data show hundreds of thousands of distinct CDR3 sequences, with 16% seen just once and 25% to 30% held by the top ten. The sample in question was PBMCs, mostly from graft donor cells, obtained 360 days after TCRalphabeta/CD19-depleted stem cell transplant. The receptors originated from a boy under three years old who had a stem cell transplant for Wiskott-Aldrich syndrome, so the T cells may come from the graft donor.

This clonotype was observed a handful of times. The chain carries TRBV7-9 and TRBJ2-5; 7 bases fit TRBD2. The V and J ends lost 6 bases and 2 bases, in that order; junction bases with no gene match: 9. Germline CDR1 reads SEHNR; CDR2 reads FQNEAQ (reference sequence). The CDR3 extends over 15 amino acids. DNA of the CDR3: TGTGCCAGCAGAAAAGAGCGGGGAACGCAAGAGACCCAGTACTTC. This codes for CASRKERGTQETQYF. Full variable domain (outside the CDR3, taken from reference TRBV7-9 and TRBJ2-5): DTGVSQNPRHKITKRGQNVTFRCDPISEHNRLYWYRQTLGQGPEFLTYFQNEAQLEKSRLLSDRFSAERPKGSFSTLEIQRTEQGDSAMYLCASRKERGTQETQYFGPGTRLLVL.

In its sample, this clonotype was seen a few times. V and J are TRBV12-3 or TRBV12-4 and TRBJ2-7, with 7 nucleotides matching TRBD1. V was pared by 2 bases and J by 7 bases, with 17 bases of the junction left unmatched. The CDR3 runs to 17 residues. The CDR3 bases are TGTGCCAGCAGTTTATACGGAAAGACAGTGGCAGGGGGTGAGCAGTACTTC. The encoded protein is CASSLYGKTVAGGEQYF.

The chain combines TRBV20-1 with TRBJ2-2; 9 bases are a match to TRBD2. With V trimmed by 1 base and J by 4 bases, 7 bases remained unmatched. Germline V lookup: CDR1 DFQATT, CDR2 SNEGSKA (reference sequence). CDR3 size: 16 residues. The CDR3: CSARVYSGRFTGELFF. For the CDR3, the DNA is TGCAGTGCTAGAGTATATAGCGGGAGATTCACCGGGGAGCTGTTTTTT.

The sample holds a few counts of this clonotype. V and J are TRBV6-5 and TRBJ2-5, with 7 bases that match TRBD2. The CDR3 runs 14 residues. The junction had 3 bases not matched to a gene; V was cut back by 4 bases and J by 1 base. Per the germline V gene, CDR1 is MNHEY and CDR2 is SVGAGI. The CDR3 sequence is CASSFSGAQETQYF. CDR3 coding DNA: TGTGCCAGCAGTTTCAGCGGGGCCCAAGAGACCCAGTACTTC.

J is TRBJ2-1 and V is TRBV7-2, with D possibly matching TRBD2 (6 bases). This CDR3 is built from 17 residues. Germline V gene data show CDR1 as SGHTA and CDR2 as FQGNSA. Trimming took 5 bases from V and 7 from J, leaving 24 bases between them. The CDR3 DNA reads TGTGCCAGCAGCCCGGGCCCGCGGGGCCTGGGGAGGAATGAGCAGTTCTTC. Residues: CASSPGPRGLGRNEQFF. Supplemented by reference TRBV7-2 and TRBJ2-1, the full variable domain reads GAGVSQSPSNKVTEKGKDVELRCDPISGHTALYWYRQSLGQGLEFLIYFQGNSAPDKSGLPSDRFSAERTGGSVSTLTIQRTQQEDSAVYLCASSPGPRGLGRNEQFFGPGTRLTVL.

About this clonotype: The junction differs from germline at one of its ends, possibly a read error. The chain joins TRBV5-1 to TRBJ2-1; D may be TRBD2 (6 bases). The CDR3 contains 16 residues. Germline CDR1 reads SGHRS; CDR2 reads YFSETQ. CDR3 in amino acids: CGSSIDPSDSYNEQFF. CDR3 bases: TGCGGCAGCAGTATCGACCCTAGCGATTCCTACAATGAGCAGTTCTTC.

This clonotype appeared a few times. V gene TRBV20-1 combines with J gene TRBJ2-3; 8 nucleotides match TRBD2. This CDR3 spans 13 amino acids. The germline V gene has CDR1 DFQATT and CDR2 SNEGSKA (reference sequence). The V and J ends lost 2 bases and 6 bases, in that order; junction bases with no gene match: 4. The CDR3 sequence is CSARKAGADTQYF. DNA for the CDR3: TGCAGTGCTAGAAAAGCGGGAGCGGATACGCAGTATTTT.

This clonotype was seen only a few times. This chain connects TRBV20-1 to TRBJ2-5, with D perhaps matching TRBD1 or TRBD2 (7 bases each). Trimming removed 6 bases at V and 3 bases at J, with 14 bases between. CDR1 DFQATT and CDR2 SNEGSKA come from the germline V gene (reference sequence). The CDR3 contains 13 residues. The CDR3, as DNA: TGCAGTGCCAGCGGGACAGTGAAAGAGACCCAGTACTTC. It codes for CSASGTVKETQYF.

This clonotype was counted only a few times. The rearrangement links TRBV3-1 to TRBJ2-7; no firm D call. The CDR3 runs 14 residues. Germline V lookup: CDR1 LGHDT, CDR2 YNNKEL (reference sequence). V shed 1 base and J shed 3 bases, with 10 bases lying between them. The CDR3 loop is CASSQGRRIYEQYF. The CDR3 coding sequence is TGTGCCAGCAGCCAAGGACGAAGGATCTACGAGCAGTACTTC.

This clonotype was seen a few times. The V and J genes are TRBV14 and TRBJ2-1; the match to TRBD2 covers 7 bases. V shed 2 bases and J 1 base; nucleotides not matched to a gene: 2. From germline, CDR1 is SGHDN and CDR2 FVKESK. The CDR3 is 15 amino acids. This CDR3 is CASSQTGRSYNEQFF. DNA of the CDR3: TGTGCCAGCAGCCAAACCGGGAGGTCCTACAATGAGCAGTTCTTC.

This clonotype was seen only a few times. This chain links TRBV5-1 with TRBJ1-6; tentatively, D is TRBD1 (6 bases). The V and J ends lost 4 bases and 10 bases respectively, with 12 bases between them. The CDR3 length is 13 residues. Germline values: CDR1 SGHRS, CDR2 YFSETQ. The chain's CDR3 is CASSVFRGSPLHF. CDR3 nucleotide sequence: TGCGCCAGCAGCGTCTTCAGGGGATCACCCCTCCACTTT.

This clonotype was counted between two and nine times. The rearrangement joins TRBV2 to TRBJ2-5; D is unresolved. Germline CDR1 SNHLY, CDR2 FYNNEI. Trimming removed 7 bases at V and 5 bases at J, with 8 bases between. The CDR3 extends over 11 amino acids. The CDR3 is CASTRRETQYF. CDR3 nucleotides: TGTGCCAGCACTAGGCGGGAGACCCAGTACTTC.

This chain uses TRBV12-3 or TRBV12-4 with TRBJ1-5, with D perhaps TRBD1 (6 bases). Trimming took off 6 bases at V and 3 bases at J, with 12 bases between the two ends. The CDR3 consists of 14 residues. CDR3 in DNA: TGTGCCAGCAGGATAACAGGGTTCAATCAGCCCCAGCATTTT. Translated, it gives CASRITGFNQPQHF.